This TCR beta chain was recorded in a study of graft-versus-host responses after intestinal transplantation. Study-wide background: Recipients obtained multivisceral, liver-intestinal, or isolated intestinal transplants. After anti-thymocyte globulin induction, recipients took tacrolimus and steroids for approximately three years.

The table came from immunoSEQ multiplex PCR; TCRdb's copy has only in-frame clones and leaves some out. The table shows more than 50,000 clones, with roughly 89% occurring only once. Study results and limitations: In recipient marrow, GvH clones were found, and some appeared first in ileum or blood.

This clone has a handful of counts. Its antigen is still unknown. The junction and the germline gene differ at one end; a read error may be behind it. Germline V gene sequence: CDR1 MNHNY, CDR2 SVGAGI (reference sequence). The CDR3 is made up of 15 amino acids. The input for sequencing was PBMCs, taken around 120 days after intestinal transplantation. This receptor was obtained from a human patient who received an intestinal transplant, so some T cells may come from the graft donor. This chain connects TRBV6-6 to TRBJ1-6; no clear D gene. CDR3 DNA sequence: TGTGCCAGCACTTACGCGGAAACAGCTGTCTCACCCCTCCACTTT. As protein: CASTYAETAVSPLHF.